This TCR beta chain was sequenced for a study of cytomegalovirus exposure and HLA in healthy donors (dated by TCRdb to the late 2010s). Regarding the research as a whole: In an earlier analysis of under 750 of the donors, 276 Gb of sequence data and 117 million unique TCR beta sequences from about 179 million T cells were reported. An early release that covered some 630 HLA-typed donors contained approximately 300 gigabases of sequencing data and tens of millions of unique TCR sequences. Of the 350 to 450 genotyped donors, over 65% fell in the genetic ancestry cluster associated with self-reported Caucasian donors. The aim of the study was to test whether cataloging public T cell receptors could identify signatures of past pathogen exposure. The study used immunosequencing to profile the T cell repertoires of some 600 subjects and linked those repertoires to cytomegalovirus serostatus. Besides the first cohort of more than 650 subjects, a separate validation cohort made up of over 95 different subjects was used. To predict cytomegalovirus infection status, the study combined high-throughput TCR immunosequencing, statistical association of individual TCRs with disease status, and machine learning. In a later analysis, previously published TCR beta repertoires from some 640 donors were re-analyzed and high-resolution HLA genotyping was added so that TCR occurrence patterns could be studied. The later analysis used no new phenotypic data to find candidate immune exposures, relying instead on TCR beta sequences and their occurrence across donors. An earlier analysis of around 580 of the donors used high-throughput TCR beta sequencing to judge whether each TCR beta V gene segment behaved as functional or pseudogenic. Alongside the repertoire data, information on donor age, sex, ethnicity and CMV serostatus was compiled. In a later genetic analysis, genome-wide SNP genotypes for about 55% of the roughly 700 donors were used, and that subset was treated as a discovery cohort. All discovery cohort repertoires had been generated on a single sequencing platform. HLA typing included class I and class II loci at four-digit resolution. Typing coverage differed by locus: A, B, C, DRB1 and DQB1 were typed in about 620-640 donors, DQA1 in approximately 520, DPA1 in around 610, and DPB1 in 472. Several DR-DQ haplotypes were treated as single units for association and clustering because of strong linkage in the cohort. Among approximately 370 genotyped donors of the cohort, an average of approximately 220,000 unique TCR beta nucleotide sequences was sequenced per donor, of which about 18% were non-productive.

In total, roughly 670 healthy bone marrow donors made up the cohort. All cohort members were sampled while nominally healthy, although unrecorded immune exposures were likely present. The donor tested CMV seronegative and was one of the 352 seronegative cohort members. A peripheral blood sample was provided by each donor, and peripheral blood mononuclear cells were used for TCR beta sequencing. The Qiagen DNeasy Blood Extraction Kit was used to extract genomic DNA from the blood cell samples. The paper's findings and limits, for the study overall: A cluster of highly shared sequence variants was judged likely to be a technical artifact of the sequencing pipeline. A further reported finding was that TCR beta sequences accurately predicted the HLA-A and HLA-B alleles for most subjects in the first cohort. The cohort was sequenced for TCR beta chains only, and without alpha or paired-chain data the features that could be detected were limited. The classifier was reported to diagnose cytomegalovirus status with high specificity and sensitivity in both the original cohort and the validation cohort. A later analysis found that HLA-associated TCR beta chains were more clonally expanded and had lower generation probabilities than equally common non-associated chains. Correlated functional status among segregating V segments might reflect linkage disequilibrium, but an unknown experimental factor could not be ruled out. A later analysis found that most CMV-associated TCR beta chains appeared HLA-restricted, with HLA associations seemingly driven largely by CMV exposure. A few of the identified cytomegalovirus-associated TCR beta chains were confirmed in vitro to be specific for cytomegalovirus antigens. Several of the top co-occurrence clusters appeared to be linked to parvovirus B19, influenza, CMV and Epstein-Barr virus, according to a later analysis. An earlier analysis of some 590 of the donors showed that most TCR beta V segments appeared in productive rearrangements either about 90% or about 30% of the time, which broadly matched IMGT annotations. Presence/absence analyses assumed roughly uniform sequencing depth across donors, an assumption that may not hold. At a false discovery rate of 0.05, a later analysis linked about 16,000 TCR beta sequences to specific HLA alleles. Over 15 rarely observed V segments, including chromosome 9 orphons, were excluded from the earlier analysis of almost 600 of the donors because counts were too low. A total of 164 TCR beta chains were listed by the study as associated with cytomegalovirus. V-gene and J-gene trimming of TCR beta chains was associated with a missense DCLRE1C variant in a later genetic analysis, and the association was replicated in an independent cohort. CMV serostatus was the only immune exposure information available for the cohort. In a later analysis, TCR association rates were found to vary across HLA loci, with the most associated TCRs seen for DRB1 alleles and the fewest for HLA-C alleles. Some IMGT-functional V segments, including TRBV6-2 and TRBV6-3, could not be distinguished by the 87-base-pair reads and were therefore excluded. When HLA alleles, especially DR and DQ, strongly co-occurred, attributing TCR associations to individual alleles was difficult. A later genetic analysis reported fewer N-insertions in productive TCRs among donors in an Asian-associated ancestry cluster than the roughly 720-donor mean. According to the authors, the approach could potentially be generalized to other disease states and immunological phenotypes. Across donors, most TCR sequences were observed very rarely, whereas some public TCRs were present in many individuals. HLA typing was unavailable for some donors at each locus, so association tests used only the typed subset.

For this clone: This clone's antigen is unknown. Its ends do not fully match the called genes, so a read error is possible.

Preparation of the library involved the immunoSEQ multiplex PCR assay. For the multiplex PCR, a mixture combining 60 forward primers for TCR Vbeta segments and 13 reverse primers for TCR Jbeta segments was used. A multiplex PCR assay on genomic DNA amplified the CDR3 region of rearranged TCR beta genes. Amplified TCR beta libraries were sequenced as 87-base-pair reads on the Illumina HiSeq System. The study's own analysis went as follows. A later analysis counted about 80 million unique TCR beta chains across the 640 or so repertoires, and 10 million to 12 million of these chains were shared by at least two donors. To remove PCR and sequencing errors, raw reads were error-corrected and collapsed into unique sequences using a nearest-neighbor algorithm that merged closely related sequences. V, D and J gene segments were assigned by aligning CDR3 sequences to IMGT reference sequences. For a sequence to be retained, a match of at least six nucleotides to both a V gene segment and a J gene segment was required. A rearrangement counted as productive if the CDR3 had no stop codons and remained in frame with V and J, and every other rearrangement counted as non-productive. CDR3 was defined by IMGT convention, running from the second conserved V-encoded cysteine to the conserved J-encoded phenylalanine. The earlier analysis of 500 to 650 of the donors excluded any sequence lacking an unambiguous match to a single V gene segment. In an earlier analysis of several hundred of the donors, a V segment was called functional when productive rearrangements were above 56.7%, and segregating when the standard deviation between donors exceeded 5%. A statistical classification framework was built to diagnose cytomegalovirus status from the catalog of TCR beta chain sequences. In a later analysis, V and J genes were assigned by comparing TCR nucleotide sequences against IMGT/GENE-DB human TR gene sequences. A later analysis assigned CDR3 sequences and most-parsimonious VDJ recombination scenarios with the TCRdist pipeline. In a later analysis, each TCR beta chain was defined by its CDR3 amino acid sequence together with its V-gene family, and reads without a unique V-gene family were excluded. A later analysis removed roughly 590 highly shared, low-generation-probability nucleotide sequences to deal with suspected cross-contamination and a sequencing artifact. In a later analysis, a clonal expansion index for each public chain was calculated from normalized within-repertoire ranks of inferred template counts. In a later analysis, generation probabilities were computed with a VDJ recombination model fitted to out-of-frame rearrangements, and the resulting probabilities were checked against IGoR. A later analysis scored TCR-TCR, TCR-HLA and TCR-CMV co-occurrence with hypergeometric tests, applying a repertoire-size bias correction to TCR pairs. In a later analysis, false discovery rates were estimated by permuting HLA or CMV assignments 20 times. In a later analysis, co-occurring TCRs were grouped using DBSCAN, and TCRdist sequence similarity was added for clustering within HLA-allele-positive subsets. For co-occurrence clustering, repertoires with fewer than 30,000 or more than 120,000 public chains were excluded, along with four or five repertoires with anomalous nucleotide sharing. TCRdb obtained this table from immuneACCESS and retained in-frame rearrangements with V and J assigned. These tables miss some clones; where compared with another copy, unresolved V genes account for less than half of the shortfall, and the remainder is unexplained. V and J calls and clone size follow that table, whereas D and trimming were derived from the DNA. Across this sample there are approximately 110,000 clones, with about 79% seen only once. Of the sample, less than 2.5% falls within the top ten clones.

Reading from cysteine to phenylalanine, the CDR3 counts 15 amino acids. The retained sequence is limited to the CDR3, 45 bases, with the frame set at the first base. CDR1 and CDR2, looked up from the germline V gene (reference sequence), are SEHNR and FQNEAQ. The rearrangement combines TRBV7-9 with TRBJ1-6; TRBD1 fits 7 bases in the junction. The sequence was obtained from a man between 50 and 59 years old in good health and CMV-seronegative. Source material: PBMCs. The CDR3 is CSSSLDRALNSPLHF. The DNA sequence reads TGTTCCAGCAGCTTAGACAGGGCCCTTAATTCACCCCTCCACTTT. The reference TRBV7-9 and TRBJ1-6 proteins fill in what lies around the CDR3, so the full variable domain reads DTGVSQNPRHKITKRGQNVTFRCDPISEHNRLYWYRQTLGQGPEFLTYFQNEAQLEKSRLLSDRFSAERPKGSFSTLEIQRTEQGDSAMYLCSSSLDRALNSPLHFGNGTRLTVT.